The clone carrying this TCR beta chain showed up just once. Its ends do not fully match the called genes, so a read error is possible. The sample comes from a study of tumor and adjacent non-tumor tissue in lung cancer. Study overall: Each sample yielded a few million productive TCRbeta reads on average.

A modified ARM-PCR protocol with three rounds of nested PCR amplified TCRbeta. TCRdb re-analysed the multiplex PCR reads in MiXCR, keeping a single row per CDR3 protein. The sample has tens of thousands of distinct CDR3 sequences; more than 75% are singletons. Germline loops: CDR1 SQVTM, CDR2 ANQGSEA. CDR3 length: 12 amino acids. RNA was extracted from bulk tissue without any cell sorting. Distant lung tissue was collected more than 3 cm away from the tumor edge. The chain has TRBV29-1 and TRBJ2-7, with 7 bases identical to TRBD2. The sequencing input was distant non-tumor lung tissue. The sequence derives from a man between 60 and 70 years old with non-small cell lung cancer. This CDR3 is CIVVREGDEQYF. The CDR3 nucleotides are TGTATCGTTGTAAGGGAGGGCGACGAGCAGTACTTC.